This TCR beta chain was captured in a study of response to subunit inactivated influenza vaccine. Study-wide results and limits: Researchers suggested that each seasonal influenza vaccination recruits few new T cells.

This clonotype appeared a few times. The antigen remains unidentified. TCRdb reprocessed the RT-PCR reads with MiXCR, giving one entry per CDR3 protein. Seen here are about 500,000 distinct CDR3 sequences, about 15% observed once, and the top ten hold around 3%. The CDR3 runs to 14 residues. Germline V lookup: CDR1 KGHDR, CDR2 SFDVKD. The germline V and J ends were trimmed by 3 bases and 6 bases, with 11 bases remaining between them. This specimen consisted of CD4+ T cells sorted from PBMCs, obtained roughly 24 months after vaccination. The V call is TRBV24-1, the J call TRBJ2-1; D may match TRBD1 or TRBD2 (5 bases each). The receptor comes from a man aged 50 to 69 who received an inactivated influenza vaccine. Here the CDR3 reads CATSDPGTTNEQFF. The CDR3 nucleotides are TGTGCCACCAGTGATCCCGGGACGACCAATGAGCAGTTCTTC.